The source of this T cell receptor beta chain is a study of shared clonotypes between healthy human individuals. The study, taken as a whole, reports: Shared clonotypes across all four donors exceeded non-shared ones in generation probability. The sampled material consisted only of blood, and tissue repertoires are likely to differ.

The authors divided CD4+ cells into CD45RA+ naive and CD45RA-negative memory subsets. The CDR3 has 16 residues. With 4 bases clipped from V and 4 bases from J, the junction kept 6 bases outside the gene matches. Germline V gene data show CDR1 as SGHRS and CDR2 as YFSETQ. As for this clone: The antigen remains undetermined.

This table comes from immunoSEQ multiplex PCR, and its TCRdb copy is limited to in-frame clones, with some not included. The sample carries over 850,000 clones, about 80% recorded once. The V and J genes are TRBV5-1 and TRBJ2-2; TRBD1 matches 11 bases. The TCR comes from a man aged 18 to 30 in good health. Some clones in this sample may be carry-over from other donors' samples. The sample comprised memory CD4+ T cells from PBMCs. Regarding subset: CD45RA-negative fraction. As DNA, the CDR3 is TGCGCCAGCAGCGCCCCCGGGACAGGGGGCACCGGGGAGCTGTTTTTT. Its translation is CASSAPGTGGTGELFF. Full variable domain (remainder filled in from reference TRBV5-1 and TRBJ2-2): KAGVTQTPRYLIKTRGQQVTLSCSPISGHRSVSWYQQTPGQGLQFLFEYFSETQRNKGNFPGRFSGRQFSNSRSEMNVSTLELGDSALYLCASSAPGTGGTGELFFGEGSRLTVL.